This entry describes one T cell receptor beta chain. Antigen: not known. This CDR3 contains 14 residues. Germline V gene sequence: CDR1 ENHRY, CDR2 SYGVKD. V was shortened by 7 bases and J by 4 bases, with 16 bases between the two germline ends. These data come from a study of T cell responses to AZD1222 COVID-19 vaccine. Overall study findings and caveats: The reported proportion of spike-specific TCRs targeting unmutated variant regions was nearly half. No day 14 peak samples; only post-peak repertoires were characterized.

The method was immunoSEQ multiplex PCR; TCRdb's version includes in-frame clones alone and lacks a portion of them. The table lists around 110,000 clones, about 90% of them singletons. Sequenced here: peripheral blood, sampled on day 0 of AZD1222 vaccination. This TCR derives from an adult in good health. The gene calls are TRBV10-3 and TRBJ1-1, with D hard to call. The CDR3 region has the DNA TGTGCCATCATGCCGGGATACTGGGGCACTGAAGCTTTCTTT. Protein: CAIMPGYWGTEAFF.